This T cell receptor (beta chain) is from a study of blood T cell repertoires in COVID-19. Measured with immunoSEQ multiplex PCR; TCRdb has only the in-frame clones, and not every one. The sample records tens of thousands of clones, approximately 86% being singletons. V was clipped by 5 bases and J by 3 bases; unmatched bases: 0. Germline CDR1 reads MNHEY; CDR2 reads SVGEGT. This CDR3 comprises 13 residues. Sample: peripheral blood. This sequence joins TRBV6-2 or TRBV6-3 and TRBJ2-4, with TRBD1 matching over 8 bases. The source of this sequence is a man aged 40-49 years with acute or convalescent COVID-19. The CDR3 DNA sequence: TGTGCCAGCAGTACAGGGGGCAAAAACATTCAGTACTTC. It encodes CASSTGGKNIQYF.